The 10 T cell receptor beta chains below all came from one sample that was sequenced in a study of blood T cell repertoires in COVID-19 (dated by TCRdb to about 2020). Library prep was done by the immunoSEQ multiplex PCR assay. In TCRdb, the immuneACCESS table is reduced to in-frame sequences with V and J assigned. These tables do not hold every clone; where another copy was compared, an unresolved V gene accounts for under half, and the others remain unexplained. The sample table records about 370,000 clones; around 89% of these occur just once. The ten top clones hold under 4% of the sample. Sequencing input: peripheral blood. The receptors come from a woman in her twenties or thirties with COVID-19, enrolled during active disease.

This rearrangement joins TRBV11-3 to TRBJ1-1; D remains unclear. V lost 0 bases and J lost 0, with 5 bases in between. The CDR3 contains 14 residues. Germline CDR1 is SGHNT and CDR2 is YENEEA. CDR3 sequence (DNA): TGTGCCAGCAGCTTAGATAGCCTGAACACTGAAGCTTTCTTT. This codes for CASSLDSLNTEAFF. The variable domain in full, completed from reference TRBV11-3 and TRBJ1-1, reads EAGVVQSPRYKIIEKKQPVAFWCNPISGHNTLYWYLQNLGQGPELLIRYENEEAVDDSQLPKDRFSAERLKGVDSTLKIQPAELGDSAVYLCASSLDSLNTEAFFGQGTRLTVV.

V gene TRBV5-4 combines with J gene TRBJ2-5; TRBD2 matches 10 bases. The V gene's germline CDR1 is SGHNT and CDR2 YYREEE (reference sequence). V lost 0 bases to trimming and J lost 5 bases; unmatched junction nucleotides: 4. The CDR3 length is 15 residues. The chain's CDR3 is CASSLEPSGGETQYF. The CDR3 DNA reads as TGTGCCAGCAGCTTGGAACCTAGCGGGGGTGAGACCCAGTACTTC.

The chain uses TRBV6-5 and TRBJ1-3; 10 nucleotides match TRBD1. This CDR3 contains 16 residues. The germline gives CDR1 MNHEY, CDR2 SVGAGI. With V trimmed by 4 bases and J by 4 bases, 7 bases remained unmatched. CDR3: CASSSPGQGNGNTIYF. CDR3 in DNA: TGTGCCAGCAGTTCCCCGGGACAGGGGAACGGAAACACCATATATTTT.

Written as DNA, the CDR3 is TGTGCCAGCAGCCTAATCGCCTACAATGAGCAGTTCTTC. Amino acids: CASSLIAYNEQFF. The V gene is TRBV3-1 (or the pseudogene TRBV3-2), the J gene TRBJ2-1; unclear D gene. Germline V CDR1 and CDR2: LGHDT, YNNKEL (reference sequence). The CDR3 runs 13 residues. V lost 4 bases to trimming and J lost 2 bases, with 6 bases between them.

This sequence joins TRBV28 and TRBJ2-1; D may be TRBD1 (5 bases). With 4 bases removed from V and 15 bases from J, the gap between germline ends came to 13 bases. Germline V gives CDR1 MDHEN, CDR2 SYDVKM. The CDR3 covers 11 residues. The CDR3 spells CASSSDSWLFF. CDR3 coding DNA: TGTGCCAGCAGTTCCGACAGCTGGCTGTTCTTC.

V gene TRBV5-4 combines with J gene TRBJ2-3, with 16 positions matching TRBD2. There are 18 residues in the CDR3. Germline V lookup: CDR1 SGHNT, CDR2 YYREEE (reference sequence). Trimming removed 4 bases from V and 1 base from J; junction bases left unmatched: 6. The CDR3 is CASSVGLAGGPGTDTQYF. CDR3 sequence (DNA): TGTGCCAGCAGCGTGGGACTAGCGGGGGGGCCCGGCACAGATACGCAGTATTTT.

In this sample, this clone turned up once. The chain carries TRBV5-4 and TRBJ1-2; no clear D gene. V was cut by 1 base and J by 5 bases, with 18 bases left in between. The length of the CDR3 is 16 residues. CDR1 is SGHNT, CDR2 YYREEE, per germline (reference sequence). CDR3 in amino acids: CASSLSLGRKPYGYTF. The CDR3 bases are TGTGCCAGCAGCTTGTCTCTGGGCAGGAAACCTTATGGCTACACCTTC.

The chain links TRBV9 to TRBJ1-1; TRBD1 is a possible D gene (5 bases). CDR1 is SGDLS and CDR2 is YYNGEE in the germline V gene. The CDR3 spans 16 residues. Trimming removed 3 bases at V and 1 base at J, with 16 bases between. CDR3 in amino acids: CASSAGATAGNTEAFF. The CDR3 nucleotides read TGTGCCAGCAGCGCCGGCGCGACAGCTGGGAACACTGAAGCTTTCTTT. The variable domain in full, completed from reference TRBV9 and TRBJ1-1, reads DSGVTQTPKHLITATGQRVTLRCSPRSGDLSVYWYQQSLDQGLQFLIQYYNGEERAKGNILERFSAQQFPDLHSELNLSSLELGDSALYFCASSAGATAGNTEAFFGQGTRLTVV.

The genes are TRBV4-3 and TRBJ2-1; 8 nucleotides line up with TRBD2. This CDR3 contains 16 residues. V dropped 1 base and J dropped 2; count of bases not matched to a gene: 4. Germline CDR1 is LGHNA and CDR2 is YSLEER. CDR3 protein: CASSQGGSGAYNEQFF. For the CDR3, the DNA is TGCGCCAGCAGCCAAGGGGGTAGCGGGGCCTACAATGAGCAGTTCTTC.

V is TRBV5-5 and J is TRBJ1-2; D is ambiguous. The CDR3 contains 14 residues. CDR1 SGHKS and CDR2 YYEKEE come from the germline V gene (reference sequence). V shed 4 bases and J shed 7 bases, with 17 bases lying between them. This chain's CDR3 is CASSRPGEVFGYTF. The CDR3 DNA reads as TGTGCCAGCAGCCGTCCGGGAGAAGTGTTTGGCTACACCTTC. Full variable domain (remainder filled in from reference TRBV5-5 and TRBJ1-2): DAGVTQSPTHLIKTRGQQVTLRCSPISGHKSVSWYQQVLGQGPQFIFQYYEKEERGRGNFPDRFSARQFPNYSSELNVNALLLGDSALYLCASSRPGEVFGYTFGSGTRLTVV.